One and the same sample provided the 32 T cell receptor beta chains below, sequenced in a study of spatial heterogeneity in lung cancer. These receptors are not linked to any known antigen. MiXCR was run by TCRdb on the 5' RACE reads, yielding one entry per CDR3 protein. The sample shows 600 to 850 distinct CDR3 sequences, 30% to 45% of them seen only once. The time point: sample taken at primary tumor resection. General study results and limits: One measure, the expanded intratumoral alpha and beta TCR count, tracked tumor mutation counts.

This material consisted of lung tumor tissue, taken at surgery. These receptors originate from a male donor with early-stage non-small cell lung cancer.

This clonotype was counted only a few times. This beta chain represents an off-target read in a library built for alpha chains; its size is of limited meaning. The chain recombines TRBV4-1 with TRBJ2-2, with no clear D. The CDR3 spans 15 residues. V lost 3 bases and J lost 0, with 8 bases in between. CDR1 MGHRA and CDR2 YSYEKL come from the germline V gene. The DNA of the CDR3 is TGCGCCAGCAGCCATTCTGACCCGAACACCGGGGAGCTGTTTTTT. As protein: CASSHSDPNTGELFF.

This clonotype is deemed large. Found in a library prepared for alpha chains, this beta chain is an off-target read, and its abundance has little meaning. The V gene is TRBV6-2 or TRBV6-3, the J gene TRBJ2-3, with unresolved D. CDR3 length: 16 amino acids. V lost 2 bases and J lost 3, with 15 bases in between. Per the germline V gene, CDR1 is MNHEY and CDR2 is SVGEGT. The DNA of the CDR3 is TGTGCCAGCAGTTACCACGAAGAGAAGGGTACAGATACGCAGTATTTT. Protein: CASSYHEEKGTDTQYF.

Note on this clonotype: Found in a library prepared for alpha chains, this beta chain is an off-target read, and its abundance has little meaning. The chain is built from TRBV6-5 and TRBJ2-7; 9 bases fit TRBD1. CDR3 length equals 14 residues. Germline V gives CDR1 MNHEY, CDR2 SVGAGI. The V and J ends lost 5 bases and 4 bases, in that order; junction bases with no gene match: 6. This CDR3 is CASSTGQGIYEQYF. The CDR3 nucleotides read TGTGCCAGCAGTACTGGACAGGGGATTTACGAGCAGTACTTC.

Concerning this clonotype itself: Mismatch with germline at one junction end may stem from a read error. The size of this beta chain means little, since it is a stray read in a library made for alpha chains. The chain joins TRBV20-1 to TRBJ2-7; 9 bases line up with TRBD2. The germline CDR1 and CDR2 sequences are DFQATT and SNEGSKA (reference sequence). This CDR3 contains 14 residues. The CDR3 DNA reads TGCAGTGCTAGGGATAGCGGGGGAACCTACGCGCAGTACTTC. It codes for CSARDSGGTYAQYF.

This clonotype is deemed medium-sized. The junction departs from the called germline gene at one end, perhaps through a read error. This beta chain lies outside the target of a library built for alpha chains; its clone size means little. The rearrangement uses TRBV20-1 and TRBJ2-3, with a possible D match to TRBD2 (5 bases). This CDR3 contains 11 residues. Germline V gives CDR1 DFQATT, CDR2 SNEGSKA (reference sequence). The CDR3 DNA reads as TGCAGCGCTAGCCCGAGTTCTGGGCAGTATTTT. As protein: CSASPSSGQYF.

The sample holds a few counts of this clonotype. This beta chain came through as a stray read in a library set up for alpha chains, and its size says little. In nucleotides, the CDR3 is TGTGCCGCAAACAGGGGGCACGATAATTCACCCCTCCACTTT. Its protein product is CAANRGHDNSPLHF. V and J are TRBV6-6 and TRBJ1-6, with TRBD1 matching 9 bases. The CDR3 runs 14 residues. Germline CDR1 MNHNY, CDR2 SVGAGI (reference sequence). V was clipped by 11 bases and J by 5 bases; unmatched bases: 7.

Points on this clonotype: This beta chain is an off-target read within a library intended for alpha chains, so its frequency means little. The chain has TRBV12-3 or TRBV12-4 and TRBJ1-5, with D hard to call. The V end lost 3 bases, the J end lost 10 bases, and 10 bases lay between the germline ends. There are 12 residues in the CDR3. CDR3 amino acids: CASSFPGGPQHF. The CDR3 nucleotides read TGTGCCAGCAGTTTCCCGGGAGGACCCCAGCATTTT.

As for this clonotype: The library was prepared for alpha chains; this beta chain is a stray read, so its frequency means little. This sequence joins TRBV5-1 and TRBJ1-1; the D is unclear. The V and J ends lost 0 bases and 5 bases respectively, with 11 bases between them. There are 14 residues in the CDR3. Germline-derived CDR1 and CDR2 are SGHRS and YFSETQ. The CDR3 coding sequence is TGCGCCAGCAGCTTGGAAGGCACTGGAACTGAAGCTTTCTTT. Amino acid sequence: CASSLEGTGTEAFF.

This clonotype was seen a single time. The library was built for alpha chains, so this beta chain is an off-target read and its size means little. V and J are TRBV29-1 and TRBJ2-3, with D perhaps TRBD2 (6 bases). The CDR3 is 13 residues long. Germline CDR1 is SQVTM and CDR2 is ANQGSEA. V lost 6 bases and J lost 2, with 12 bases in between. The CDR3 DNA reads TGCAGCGTGCACGGGGGAGTCACAGATACGCAGTATTTT. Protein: CSVHGGVTDTQYF.

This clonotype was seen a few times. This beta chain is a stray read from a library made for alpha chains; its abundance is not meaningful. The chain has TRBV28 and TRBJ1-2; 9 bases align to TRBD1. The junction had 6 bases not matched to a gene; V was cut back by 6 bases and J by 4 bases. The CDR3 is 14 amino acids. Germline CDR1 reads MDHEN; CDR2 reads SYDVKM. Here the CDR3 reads CASRAGQGGYGYTF. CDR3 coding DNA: TGTGCCAGCAGAGCGGGACAGGGAGGCTATGGCTACACCTTC.

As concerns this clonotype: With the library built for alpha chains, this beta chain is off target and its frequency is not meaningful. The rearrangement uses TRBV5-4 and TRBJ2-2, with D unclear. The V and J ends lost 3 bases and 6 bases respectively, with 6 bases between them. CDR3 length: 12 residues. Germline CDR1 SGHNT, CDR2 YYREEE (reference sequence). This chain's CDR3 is CASSSGSGELFF. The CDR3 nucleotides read TGTGCCAGCAGCTCCGGATCCGGGGAGCTGTTTTTT.

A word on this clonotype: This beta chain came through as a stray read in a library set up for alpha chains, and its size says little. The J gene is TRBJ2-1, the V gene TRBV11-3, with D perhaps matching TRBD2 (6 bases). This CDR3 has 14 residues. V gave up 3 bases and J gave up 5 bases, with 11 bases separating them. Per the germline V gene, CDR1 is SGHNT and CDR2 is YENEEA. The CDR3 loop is CASSLGGKNNEQFF. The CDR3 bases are TGTGCCAGCAGCTTGGGCGGGAAGAACAATGAGCAGTTCTTC.

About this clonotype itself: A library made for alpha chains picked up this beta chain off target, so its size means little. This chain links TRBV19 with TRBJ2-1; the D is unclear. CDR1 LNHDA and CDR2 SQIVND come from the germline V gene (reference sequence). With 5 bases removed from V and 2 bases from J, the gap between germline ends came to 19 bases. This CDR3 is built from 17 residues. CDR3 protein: CASSFPPWTPAYNEQFF. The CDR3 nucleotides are TGTGCCAGTAGTTTTCCCCCATGGACCCCAGCCTACAATGAGCAGTTCTTC.

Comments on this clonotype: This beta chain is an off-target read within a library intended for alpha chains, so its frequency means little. The CDR3: CASSPGTANTEAFF. The CDR3 DNA follows: TGTGCCAGCAGCCCCGGGACAGCGAACACTGAAGCTTTCTTT. The V gene is TRBV9, the J gene TRBJ1-1, with TRBD1 identical over 7 bases. V lost 4 bases, J lost 1 base, and 4 bases stayed unmatched. The CDR3 consists of 14 residues. Germline V lookup: CDR1 SGDLS, CDR2 YYNGEE. Together with reference TRBV9 and TRBJ1-1, the CDR3 gives the full variable domain: DSGVTQTPKHLITATGQRVTLRCSPRSGDLSVYWYQQSLDQGLQFLIQYYNGEERAKGNILERFSAQQFPDLHSELNLSSLELGDSALYFCASSPGTANTEAFFGQGTRLTVV.

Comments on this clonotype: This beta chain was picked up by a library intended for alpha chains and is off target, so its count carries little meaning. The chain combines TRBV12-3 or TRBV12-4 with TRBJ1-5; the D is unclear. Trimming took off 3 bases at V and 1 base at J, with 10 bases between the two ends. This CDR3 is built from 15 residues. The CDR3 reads CASSFAMESNQPQHF. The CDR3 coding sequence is TGTGCCAGCAGTTTTGCCATGGAAAGCAATCAGCCCCAGCATTTT.

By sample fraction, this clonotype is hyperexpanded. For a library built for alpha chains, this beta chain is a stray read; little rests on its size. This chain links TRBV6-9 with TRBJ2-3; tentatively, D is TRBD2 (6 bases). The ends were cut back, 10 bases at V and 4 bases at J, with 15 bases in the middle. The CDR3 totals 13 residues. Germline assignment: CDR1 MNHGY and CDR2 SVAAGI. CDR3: CAIWRGSPDTQYF. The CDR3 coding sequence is TGTGCCATATGGCGGGGAAGCCCAGATACGCAGTATTTT.

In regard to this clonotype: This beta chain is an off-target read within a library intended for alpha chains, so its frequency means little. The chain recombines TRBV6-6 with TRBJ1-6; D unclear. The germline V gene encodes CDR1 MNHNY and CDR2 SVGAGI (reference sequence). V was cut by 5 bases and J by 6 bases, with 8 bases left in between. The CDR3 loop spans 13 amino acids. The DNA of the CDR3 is TGTGCCAGCAGTGACATCAGTAATTCACCCCTCCACTTT. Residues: CASSDISNSPLHF.

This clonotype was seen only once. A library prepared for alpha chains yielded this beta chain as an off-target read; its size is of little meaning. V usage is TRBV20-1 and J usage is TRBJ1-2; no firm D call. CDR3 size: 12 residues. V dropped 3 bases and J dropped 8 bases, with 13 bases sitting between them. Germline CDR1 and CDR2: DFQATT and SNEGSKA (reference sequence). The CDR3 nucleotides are TGCAGTGCTAGTCAAAGGAGTAAGGGCTACACCTTC. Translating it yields CSASQRSKGYTF.

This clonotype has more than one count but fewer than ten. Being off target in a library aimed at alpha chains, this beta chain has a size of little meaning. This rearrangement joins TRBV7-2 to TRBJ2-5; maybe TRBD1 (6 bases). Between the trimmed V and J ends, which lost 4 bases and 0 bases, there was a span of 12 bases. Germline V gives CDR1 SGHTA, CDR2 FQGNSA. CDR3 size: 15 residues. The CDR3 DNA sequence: TGTGCCAGCAGCTCCGCCGGGACAAACCAAGAGACCCAGTACTTC. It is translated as CASSSAGTNQETQYF.

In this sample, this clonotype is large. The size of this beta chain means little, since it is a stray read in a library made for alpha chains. CDR3 residues: CASSPGTGREKLFF. CDR3 DNA sequence: TGTGCCAGCAGCCCCGGGACAGGGCGGGAAAAACTGTTTTTT. The chain recombines TRBV9 with TRBJ1-4; 9 nucleotides align to TRBD1. V trimming: 4 bases; J trimming: 8 bases; junction bases outside the gene matches: 6. The length of the CDR3 is 14 residues. CDR1 is SGDLS, CDR2 YYNGEE, per germline.

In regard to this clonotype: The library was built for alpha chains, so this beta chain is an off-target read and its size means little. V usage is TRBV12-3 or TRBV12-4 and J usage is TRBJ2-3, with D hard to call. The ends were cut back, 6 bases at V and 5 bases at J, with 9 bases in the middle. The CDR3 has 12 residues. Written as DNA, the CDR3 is TGTGCCAGCAGCCCCGCTAGAGATACGCAGTATTTT. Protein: CASSPARDTQYF.

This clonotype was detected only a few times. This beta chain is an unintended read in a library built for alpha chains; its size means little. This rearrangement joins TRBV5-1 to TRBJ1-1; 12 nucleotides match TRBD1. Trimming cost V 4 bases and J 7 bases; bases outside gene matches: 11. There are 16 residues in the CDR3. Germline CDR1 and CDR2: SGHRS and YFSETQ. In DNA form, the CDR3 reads TGCGCCAGCAGCCGGCTACCGGGACAGGGGGCCCGTGAAGCTTTCTTT. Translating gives CASSRLPGQGAREAFF.

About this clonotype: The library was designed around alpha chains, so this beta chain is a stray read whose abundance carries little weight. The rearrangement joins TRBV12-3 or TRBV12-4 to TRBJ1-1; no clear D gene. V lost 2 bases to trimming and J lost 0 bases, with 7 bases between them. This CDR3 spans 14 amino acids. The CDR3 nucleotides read TGTGCCAGCAGTTTACTAAGAATGAACACTGAAGCTTTCTTT. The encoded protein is CASSLLRMNTEAFF.

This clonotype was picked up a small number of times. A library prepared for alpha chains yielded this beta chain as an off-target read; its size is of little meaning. The CDR3 sequence is CASSLQVEGAPLHF. The CDR3 DNA is TGCGCCAGCAGCCTCCAGGTGGAAGGGGCACCCCTCCACTTT. The chain recombines TRBV5-1 with TRBJ1-6; the D gene is possibly TRBD1 (5 bases). V was pared by 4 bases and J by 11 bases, with 16 bases between. CDR3 length: 14 amino acids. CDR1 and CDR2 (germline): SGHRS, YFSETQ.

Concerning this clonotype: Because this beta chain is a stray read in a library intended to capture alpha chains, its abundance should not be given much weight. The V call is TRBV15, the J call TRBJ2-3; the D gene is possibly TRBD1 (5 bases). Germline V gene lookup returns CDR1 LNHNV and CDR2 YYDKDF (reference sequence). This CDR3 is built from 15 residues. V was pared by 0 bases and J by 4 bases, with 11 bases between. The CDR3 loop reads CATSRDAAGSDTQYF. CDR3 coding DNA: TGTGCCACCAGCAGAGATGCGGCAGGGTCAGATACGCAGTATTTT.

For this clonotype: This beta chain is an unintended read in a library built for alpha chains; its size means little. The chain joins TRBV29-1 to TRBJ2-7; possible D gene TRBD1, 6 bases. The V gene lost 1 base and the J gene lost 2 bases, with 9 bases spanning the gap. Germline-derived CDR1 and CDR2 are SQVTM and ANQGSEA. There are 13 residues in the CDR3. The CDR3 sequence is CSVEGRGPYEQYF. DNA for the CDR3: TGCAGCGTTGAAGGCAGGGGCCCCTACGAGCAGTACTTC.

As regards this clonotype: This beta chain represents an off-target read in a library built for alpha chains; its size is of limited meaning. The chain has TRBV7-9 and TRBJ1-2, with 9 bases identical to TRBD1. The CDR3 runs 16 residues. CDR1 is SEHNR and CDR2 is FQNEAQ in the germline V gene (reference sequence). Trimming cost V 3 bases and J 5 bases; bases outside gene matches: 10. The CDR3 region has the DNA TGTGCCAGCAGCTTCAGTACAGGACAGGGGAAGTATGGCTACACCTTC. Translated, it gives CASSFSTGQGKYGYTF.

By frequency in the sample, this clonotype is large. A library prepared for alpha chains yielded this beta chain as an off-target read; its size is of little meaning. This chain's CDR3 is CASSLWGEANQPQHF. The CDR3 DNA follows: TGTGCCAGCAGCTTATGGGGGGAAGCAAACCAGCCCCAGCATTTT. The rearrangement links TRBV7-8 to TRBJ1-5, with D tentatively TRBD1 (5 bases). The CDR3 spans 15 residues. Trimming removed 2 bases from V and 7 bases from J, with 15 bases in between. CDR1 and CDR2 from the germline V gene are SGHVS and FQNEAQ.

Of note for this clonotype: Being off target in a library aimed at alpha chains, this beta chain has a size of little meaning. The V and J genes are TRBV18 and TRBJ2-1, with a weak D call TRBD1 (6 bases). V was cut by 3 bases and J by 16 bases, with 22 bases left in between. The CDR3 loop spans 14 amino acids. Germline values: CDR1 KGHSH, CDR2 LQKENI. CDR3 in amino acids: CASSPSGGRSVIFF. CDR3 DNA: TGTGCCAGCTCACCCTCTGGGGGCCGATCCGTAATATTCTTC.

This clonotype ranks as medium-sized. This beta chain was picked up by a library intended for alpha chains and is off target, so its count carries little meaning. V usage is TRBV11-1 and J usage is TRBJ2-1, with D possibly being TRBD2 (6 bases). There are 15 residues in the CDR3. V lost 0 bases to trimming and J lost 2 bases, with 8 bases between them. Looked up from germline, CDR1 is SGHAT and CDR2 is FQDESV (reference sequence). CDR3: CASSLAAGPYNEQFF. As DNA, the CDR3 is TGTGCCAGCAGCTTAGCGGCGGGGCCCTACAATGAGCAGTTCTTC.

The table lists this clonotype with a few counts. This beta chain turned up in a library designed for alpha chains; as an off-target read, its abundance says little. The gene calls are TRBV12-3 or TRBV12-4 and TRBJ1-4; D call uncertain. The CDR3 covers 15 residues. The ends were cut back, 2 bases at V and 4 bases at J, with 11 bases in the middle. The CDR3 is CASSLFRRGNEKLFF. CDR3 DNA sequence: TGTGCCAGCAGTTTATTCAGAAGAGGTAATGAAAAACTGTTTTTT.

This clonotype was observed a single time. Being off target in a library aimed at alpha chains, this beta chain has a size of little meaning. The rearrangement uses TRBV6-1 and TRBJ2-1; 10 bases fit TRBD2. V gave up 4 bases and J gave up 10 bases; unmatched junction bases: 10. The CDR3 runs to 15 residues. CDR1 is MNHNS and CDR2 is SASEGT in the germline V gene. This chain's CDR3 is CASSGRIAGGGEQFF. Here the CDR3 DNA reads TGTGCCAGCAGTGGGAGAATAGCGGGAGGAGGGGAGCAGTTCTTC.